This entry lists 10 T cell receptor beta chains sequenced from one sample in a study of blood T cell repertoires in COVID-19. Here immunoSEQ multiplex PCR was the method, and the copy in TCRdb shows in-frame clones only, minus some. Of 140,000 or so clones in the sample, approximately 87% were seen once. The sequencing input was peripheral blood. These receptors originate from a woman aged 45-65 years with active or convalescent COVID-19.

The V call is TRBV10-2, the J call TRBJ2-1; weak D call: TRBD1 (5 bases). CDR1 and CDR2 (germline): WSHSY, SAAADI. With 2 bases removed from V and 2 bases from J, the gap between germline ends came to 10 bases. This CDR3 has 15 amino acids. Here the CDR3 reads CASSERQPPYNEQFF. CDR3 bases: TGCGCCAGCAGTGAGCGACAGCCCCCCTACAATGAGCAGTTCTTC.

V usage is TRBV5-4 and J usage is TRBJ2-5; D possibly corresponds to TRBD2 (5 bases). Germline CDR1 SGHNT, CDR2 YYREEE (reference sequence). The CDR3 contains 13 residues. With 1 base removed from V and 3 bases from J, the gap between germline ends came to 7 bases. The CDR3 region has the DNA TGTGCCAGCAGCTTGCCCGGGAAAGAGACCCAGTACTTC. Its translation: CASSLPGKETQYF.

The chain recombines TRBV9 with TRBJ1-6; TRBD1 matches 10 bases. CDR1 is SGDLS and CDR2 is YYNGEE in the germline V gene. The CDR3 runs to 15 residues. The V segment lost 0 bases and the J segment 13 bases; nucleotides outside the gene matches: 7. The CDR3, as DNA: TGTGCCAGCAGCGTAGGTGGGACAGGGGAAGCGCCCCTCCACTTT. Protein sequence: CASSVGGTGEAPLHF.

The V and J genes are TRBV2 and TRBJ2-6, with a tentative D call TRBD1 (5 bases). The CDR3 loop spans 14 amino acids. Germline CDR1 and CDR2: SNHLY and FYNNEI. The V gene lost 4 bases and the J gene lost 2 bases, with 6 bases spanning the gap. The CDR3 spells CASSATAGANVLTF. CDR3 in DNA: TGTGCCAGCAGTGCGACAGCTGGGGCCAACGTCCTGACTTTC.

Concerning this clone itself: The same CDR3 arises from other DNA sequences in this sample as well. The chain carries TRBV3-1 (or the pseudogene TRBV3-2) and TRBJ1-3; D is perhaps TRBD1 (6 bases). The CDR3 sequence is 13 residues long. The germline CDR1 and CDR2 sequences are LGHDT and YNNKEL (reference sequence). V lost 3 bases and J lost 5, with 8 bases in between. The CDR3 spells CASSQGARNTIYF. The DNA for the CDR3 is TGTGCCAGCAGCCAGGGGGCAAGAAACACCATATATTTT.

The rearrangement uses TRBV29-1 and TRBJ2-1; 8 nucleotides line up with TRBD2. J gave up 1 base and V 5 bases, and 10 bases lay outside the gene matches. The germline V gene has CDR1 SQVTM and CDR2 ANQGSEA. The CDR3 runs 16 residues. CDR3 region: CSVYEGSGGSYNEQFF. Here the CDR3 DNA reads TGCAGCGTTTATGAAGGGTCGGGAGGGTCCTACAATGAGCAGTTCTTC.

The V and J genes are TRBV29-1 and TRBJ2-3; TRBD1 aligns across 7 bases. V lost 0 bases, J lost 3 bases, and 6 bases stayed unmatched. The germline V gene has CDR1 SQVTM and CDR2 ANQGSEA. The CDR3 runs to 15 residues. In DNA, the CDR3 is TGCAGCGTTGAAGATTGGGACAGCTTAACAGATACGCAGTATTTT. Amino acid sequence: CSVEDWDSLTDTQYF.

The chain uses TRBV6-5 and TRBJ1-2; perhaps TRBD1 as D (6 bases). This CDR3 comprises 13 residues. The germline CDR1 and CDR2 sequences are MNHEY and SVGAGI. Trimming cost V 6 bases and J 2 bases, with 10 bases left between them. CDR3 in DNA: TGTGCCAGCAGGATGGACAGAAACTATGGCTACACCTTC. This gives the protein CASRMDRNYGYTF.

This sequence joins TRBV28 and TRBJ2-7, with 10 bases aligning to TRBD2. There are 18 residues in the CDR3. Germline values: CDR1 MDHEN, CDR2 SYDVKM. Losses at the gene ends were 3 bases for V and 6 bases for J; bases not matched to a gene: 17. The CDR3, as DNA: TGTGCCAGCAGTTTGAGTCTCTCGAGCGGGAGGGTCCTGAGCGAGCAGTACTTC. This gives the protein CASSLSLSSGRVLSEQYF.

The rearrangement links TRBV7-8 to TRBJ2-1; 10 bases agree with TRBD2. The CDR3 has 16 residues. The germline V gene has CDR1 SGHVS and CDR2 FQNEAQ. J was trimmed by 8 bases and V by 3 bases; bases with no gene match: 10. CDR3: CASSFIWSGGDHEQFF. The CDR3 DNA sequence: TGTGCCAGCAGCTTCATTTGGAGCGGGGGGGATCATGAGCAGTTCTTC.